This passage covers 10 T cell receptor beta chains from one sample sequenced in a study of T cell changes during pregnancy in multiple sclerosis. Method: immunoSEQ multiplex PCR; TCRdb's copy keeps in-frame clones and lacks some. Here the sample spans almost 95,000 clones, around 90% being singletons. The input for sequencing was peripheral blood, taken in the first trimester of pregnancy. These receptors were obtained from a female donor with multiple sclerosis, enrolled in a pregnancy study.

CDR3 bases: TGTGCCAGCAGCTTACAGGCAACCCTCAGGACAGATACGCAGTATTTT. It yields the protein CASSLQATLRTDTQYF. The chain carries TRBV7-9 and TRBJ2-3; D remains ambiguous. The germline V gene has CDR1 SEHNR and CDR2 FQNEAQ (reference sequence). There are 16 residues in the CDR3. Trimming removed 2 bases from V and 3 bases from J, with 15 bases in between. Combining the CDR3 with reference TRBV7-9 and TRBJ2-3 gives the whole variable domain DTGVSQNPRHKITKRGQNVTFRCDPISEHNRLYWYRQTLGQGPEFLTYFQNEAQLEKSRLLSDRFSAERPKGSFSTLEIQRTEQGDSAMYLCASSLQATLRTDTQYFGPGTRLTVL.

The chain recombines TRBV30 with TRBJ2-7; 10 bases align to TRBD2. The CDR3 is made up of 14 amino acids. Trimming cost V 2 bases and J 3 bases; bases outside gene matches: 4. Looked up from germline, CDR1 is GTSNPN and CDR2 is SVGIG (reference sequence). The CDR3 spells CAWSPLAGGYEQYF. In DNA, the CDR3 is TGTGCCTGGAGTCCCTTAGCGGGAGGCTACGAGCAGTACTTC.

The V call is TRBV13, the J call TRBJ2-7; TRBD1 matches at 7 bases. The V segment lost 5 bases and the J segment 3 bases; nucleotides outside the gene matches: 13. Germline CDR1 is PRHDT and CDR2 is FYEKMQ (reference sequence). This CDR3 has 16 residues. The CDR3 nucleotides read TGTGCCAGCAGCCCCCAGGGGGATGGGCCAAGCTACGAGCAGTACTTC. Translation: CASSPQGDGPSYEQYF.

The chain links TRBV27 to TRBJ1-2; D uncertain. The CDR3 runs 15 residues. CDR1 and CDR2 from the germline V gene are MNHEY and SMNVEV (reference sequence). The ends were cut back, 0 bases at V and 3 bases at J, with 11 bases in the middle. The CDR3 sequence is CASSLSSTAYYGYTF. The CDR3 DNA follows: TGTGCCAGCAGTTTATCATCAACAGCTTACTATGGCTACACCTTC.

The chain combines TRBV5-1 with TRBJ2-7, with a weak D call TRBD2 (6 bases). Looked up from germline, CDR1 is SGHRS and CDR2 is YFSETQ. V lost 2 bases and J 5 bases, leaving 11 bases between the germline ends. The CDR3 covers 13 residues. The CDR3 DNA reads as TGCGCCAGCAGCTTAGTCGGGACTCACGAGCAGTACTTC. Its translation: CASSLVGTHEQYF.

The chain joins TRBV5-1 to TRBJ1-1; TRBD1 matches at 7 bases. Germline V gene data show CDR1 as SGHRS and CDR2 as YFSETQ. V lost 4 bases to trimming and J lost 4 bases; unmatched junction nucleotides: 7. This CDR3 comprises 14 residues. In nucleotides, the CDR3 is TGCGCCAGCAGCCTACTACAGGGGACCACTGAAGCTTTCTTT. Translating it yields CASSLLQGTTEAFF.

The chain has TRBV4-1 and TRBJ2-1, with D possibly matching TRBD2 (5 bases). This CDR3 has 17 residues. The ends were cut back, 7 bases at V and 2 bases at J, with 21 bases in the middle. Germline V gives CDR1 MGHRA, CDR2 YSYEKL. For the CDR3, the DNA is TGCGCCAGCACGCCTCGGGGAGCGCCCGGTGCCTACAATGAGCAGTTCTTC. Translated: CASTPRGAPGAYNEQFF.

The J gene is TRBJ2-5, the V gene TRBV4-1, with TRBD2 identical over 9 bases. V lost 0 bases and J lost 5; bases outside the gene matches: 16. In germline, CDR1 is MGHRA, CDR2 YSYEKL. This CDR3 has 19 amino acids. The CDR3 DNA sequence: TGCGCCAGCAGCCAAGATCACTCCGTGTCGGCTAGCGGGAACGAGACCCAGTACTTC. Translation: CASSQDHSVSASGNETQYF.

This clone was detected once. The chain uses TRBV27 and TRBJ2-7, with 8 bases aligning to TRBD2. The V and J ends lost 6 bases and 4 bases, in that order; junction bases with no gene match: 5. Germline V gives CDR1 MNHEY, CDR2 SMNVEV (reference sequence). The CDR3 totals 13 residues. CDR3 sequence reads: CASRSGGPYEQYF. The CDR3 region has the DNA TGTGCCAGCAGGTCGGGAGGGCCGTACGAGCAGTACTTC.

The chain employs TRBV10-2 and TRBJ1-5; weak D call: TRBD1 (6 bases). From germline, CDR1 is WSHSY and CDR2 SAAADI. The V gene lost 2 bases and the J gene lost 1 base, with 6 bases spanning the gap. This CDR3 has 14 amino acids. DNA of the CDR3: TGCGCCAGCAGTGAGGGACAGAGCAATCAGCCCCAGCATTTT. This gives the protein CASSEGQSNQPQHF.